One sample yielded the 27 T cell receptor beta chains listed below, sequenced in a study of blood T cells in healthy people across ages (dated by TCRdb to about 2015). The library was built by means of 5' RACE. The reads were generated on an Illumina HiSeq 2500. A second PCR of about 7 to 12 cycles was run with a J-beta primer mix and a sample-barcoded 5' primer. Using fastp trimming at Q25 and MiXCR clonotype assembly, TCRdb reanalyzed the public sequencing data and kept in-frame beta chains. Here each entry gathers all rows of one CDR3 protein and keeps the most common genes and DNA. The sample profile shows hundreds of thousands of distinct CDR3 sequences; 56% of them were found once. The top ten constitute around 24% of the sample. Sequenced material: blood. The receptors come from a man in his forties in good health.

CDR3 sequence reads: CSARDPGQDEDQYF. In DNA form, the CDR3 reads TGCAGTGCTAGAGATCCCGGACAGGATGAGGACCAGTACTTC. The chain carries TRBV20-1 and TRBJ2-5; 7 bases line up with TRBD1. Trimming removed 0 bases from V and 10 bases from J; junction bases left unmatched: 11. The CDR3 covers 14 residues. Germline CDR1 is DFQATT and CDR2 is SNEGSKA (reference sequence).

Remarks on this clonotype: One junction end disagrees with the germline gene, perhaps due to a read error. The chain carries TRBV5-1 and TRBJ2-4; D is undetermined. Germline V gives CDR1 SGHRS, CDR2 YFSETQ. This CDR3 is built from 15 residues. The CDR3 loop is CTSSLDGPPLDIQYF. CDR3 sequence (DNA): TGCACCAGCAGCTTAGACGGACCCCCTCTGGACATTCAGTACTTC.

V and J are TRBV20-1 and TRBJ1-6; D gene ambiguous. V dropped 1 base and J dropped 6 bases, with 7 bases sitting between them. The CDR3 is made up of 13 amino acids. Per the germline V gene, CDR1 is DFQATT and CDR2 is SNEGSKA (reference sequence). The CDR3 sequence: CSARGISNSPLHF. Written as DNA, the CDR3 is TGCAGTGCTAGAGGAATATCTAATTCACCCCTCCACTTT.

The genes are TRBV5-4 and TRBJ1-2; D is possibly TRBD1 (5 bases). Germline V lookup: CDR1 SGHNT, CDR2 YYREEE (reference sequence). Trimming took off 8 bases at V and 4 bases at J, with 18 bases between the two ends. This CDR3 spans 14 amino acids. This CDR3 reads CASGPMLGTYGYTF. The CDR3, as DNA: TGTGCCAGTGGACCCATGCTGGGGACCTATGGCTACACCTTC.

The chain couples TRBV2 to TRBJ2-7; 9 positions match TRBD2. Germline V gene data show CDR1 as SNHLY and CDR2 as FYNNEI. The CDR3 runs 15 residues. With 3 bases clipped from V and 1 base from J, the junction kept 4 bases outside the gene matches. CDR3 sequence (DNA): TGTGCCAGCAGTGAGGGGCGGGAGGGGTCCTACGAGCAGTACTTC. Amino acid sequence: CASSEGREGSYEQYF.

The chain employs TRBV5-1 and TRBJ2-3; TRBD1 agrees at 7 bases. The V and J ends lost 5 bases and 0 bases, in that order; junction bases with no gene match: 3. The germline V gene encodes CDR1 SGHRS and CDR2 YFSETQ. This CDR3 is built from 14 residues. This CDR3 is CASRDRASTDTQYF. Written as DNA, the CDR3 is TGCGCCAGCAGAGACAGGGCAAGCACAGATACGCAGTATTTT.

CDR3 sequence: CSVGGMSSYEQYF. The CDR3 region has the DNA TGCAGCGTTGGTGGGATGAGCTCCTACGAGCAGTACTTC. This chain links TRBV29-1 with TRBJ2-7; D is unclear. The CDR3 totals 13 residues. V lost 4 bases to trimming and J lost 0 bases, with 10 bases between them. CDR1 and CDR2 from the germline V gene are SQVTM and ANQGSEA.

The chain links TRBV6-1 to TRBJ1-5, with D unclear. The germline V and J ends were trimmed by 2 bases and 6 bases, with 8 bases remaining between them. This CDR3 comprises 13 residues. Germline V lookup: CDR1 MNHNS, CDR2 SASEGT. This CDR3 is CASSEKMGQPQHF. In DNA form, the CDR3 reads TGTGCCAGCAGTGAAAAAATGGGTCAGCCCCAGCATTTT.

The chain combines TRBV7-2 with TRBJ2-7; the D is unclear. The germline V gene has CDR1 SGHTA and CDR2 FQGNSA. V was shortened by 3 bases and J by 0 bases, with 12 bases between the two germline ends. This CDR3 region has 15 residues. The CDR3 protein is CASSFDPFSSYEQYF. DNA of the CDR3: TGTGCCAGCAGCTTTGACCCTTTTAGCTCCTACGAGCAGTACTTC.

The table lists this clonotype with a count of one. The junction differs from germline at one of its ends, possibly a read error. The CDR3 spells CASSFTGQGTEAFF. DNA for the CDR3: TGTGCTAGCAGCTTCACTGGACAGGGCACTGAAGCTTTCTTT. The chain uses TRBV7-3 and TRBJ1-1; 8 positions match TRBD1. Germline V gives CDR1 SGHTA, CDR2 FQGTGA. The CDR3 length is 14 residues.

A word on this clonotype: One end of the junction does not line up with germline, which may come from a read error. The chain has TRBV28 and TRBJ2-5; TRBD1 aligns across 7 bases. The germline V gene has CDR1 MDHEN and CDR2 SYDVKM. CDR3 length: 16 residues. Here the CDR3 DNA reads TGTGCCGGCAGCCTGCCGACAGGGAGCTCGCAAGAGACCCAGTACTTC. Its protein product is CAGSLPTGSSQETQYF.

V and J are TRBV27 and TRBJ2-2, with 8 bases matching TRBD2. Germline V gene sequence: CDR1 MNHEY, CDR2 SMNVEV (reference sequence). The CDR3 runs 14 residues. V dropped 3 bases and J dropped 7; count of bases not matched to a gene: 4. CDR3 sequence: CASSFGLAHGELFF. As DNA, the CDR3 is TGTGCCAGCAGTTTTGGACTAGCTCACGGGGAGCTGTTTTTT.

The J gene is TRBJ2-3, the V gene TRBV28, with D hard to call. V dropped 4 bases and J dropped 2 bases, with 16 bases sitting between them. This CDR3 contains 16 residues. Looked up from germline, CDR1 is MDHEN and CDR2 is SYDVKM. The CDR3 here is CASSSRNLGYTDTQYF. The CDR3 DNA is TGTGCCAGCAGTTCCCGGAACCTAGGGTACACAGATACGCAGTATTTT.

The CDR3: CATSPGETQYF. The CDR3 coding sequence is TGTGCCACCAGCCCAGGAGAGACCCAGTACTTC. The rearrangement links TRBV24-1 to TRBJ2-5, with unresolved D. Germline CDR1 reads KGHDR; CDR2 reads SFDVKD. This CDR3 is built from 11 residues. V was shortened by 7 bases and J by 4 bases, with 6 bases between the two germline ends.

This chain connects TRBV29-1 to TRBJ2-5; TRBD2 matches 8 bases. Germline V lookup: CDR1 SQVTM, CDR2 ANQGSEA. With 0 bases clipped from V and 9 bases from J, the junction kept 15 bases outside the gene matches. The CDR3 loop spans 16 amino acids. DNA of the CDR3: TGCAGCGTTGAAGATTTCAAAGGACTAGCTGTTACGGCCCAGTACTTC. This gives the protein CSVEDFKGLAVTAQYF.

The rearrangement uses TRBV20-1 and TRBJ2-3, with TRBD2 matching over 8 bases. The CDR3 loop spans 14 amino acids. Germline V gene data show CDR1 as DFQATT and CDR2 as SNEGSKA (reference sequence). The chain's CDR3 is CRASGAGATDTQYF. The DNA of the CDR3 is TGCAGGGCCAGCGGAGCGGGGGCCACAGATACGCAGTATTTT.

This clonotype was seen a few times. The chain combines TRBV29-1 with TRBJ2-3, with 7 bases aligning to TRBD1. Germline V gene sequence: CDR1 SQVTM, CDR2 ANQGSEA. V shed 6 bases and J 5 bases; nucleotides not matched to a gene: 11. The length of the CDR3 is 14 residues. The CDR3 is CSVTSGGEVDTQYF. DNA of the CDR3: TGCAGCGTGACTTCAGGGGGTGAGGTAGATACGCAGTATTTT.

This clonotype occurred a few times. This chain connects TRBV12-3 or TRBV12-4 to TRBJ2-5; 7 nucleotides line up with TRBD2. This CDR3 comprises 12 residues. V trimming: 8 bases; J trimming: 5 bases; junction bases outside the gene matches: 5. CDR3 DNA: TGTGCCAGCCGGGGGGACGGTGAGACCCAGTACTTC. Protein product: CASRGDGETQYF.

The chain has TRBV6-5 and TRBJ1-2, with a possible D match to TRBD1 (5 bases). Between the trimmed V and J ends, which lost 2 bases and 5 bases, there was a span of 12 bases. This CDR3 has 14 residues. CDR1 is MNHEY and CDR2 is SVGAGI in the germline V gene. The DNA for the CDR3 is TGTGCCAGCAGTTACACTCCAGGGTTATATGGCTACACCTTC. Protein sequence: CASSYTPGLYGYTF.

The chain employs TRBV6-5 and TRBJ1-4; possibly TRBD1 for D (5 bases). Germline CDR1 reads MNHEY; CDR2 reads SVGAGI. This CDR3 has 15 residues. Trimming shortened V by 8 bases and J by 3 bases, and 16 bases separated the two germline ends. The chain's CDR3 is CASRKETAPNEKLFF. The DNA of the CDR3 is TGTGCCAGCCGAAAGGAGACAGCACCTAATGAAAAACTGTTTTTT.

A few counts support this clonotype. V and J are TRBV6-6 and TRBJ2-3; possible D gene TRBD2, 5 bases. The CDR3 is 15 amino acids. Trimming left V 2 bases short and J 6 bases short, with 15 bases between. Germline V gene data show CDR1 as MNHNY and CDR2 as SVGAGI (reference sequence). The chain's CDR3 is CASSYRALASDTQYF. The CDR3 DNA follows: TGTGCCAGCAGTTACAGGGCCCTAGCCAGCGATACGCAGTATTTT.

This CDR3 is CASSVGMVGDTQYF. In nucleotides, the CDR3 is TGTGCCAGCAGCGTCGGGATGGTCGGAGATACGCAGTATTTT. V usage is TRBV27 and J usage is TRBJ2-3; D possibly corresponds to TRBD2 (5 bases). This CDR3 spans 14 amino acids. CDR1 is MNHEY and CDR2 is SMNVEV in the germline V gene (reference sequence). Trimming left V 6 bases short and J 5 bases short, with 15 bases between.

This rearrangement joins TRBV20-1 to TRBJ2-7; D is undetermined. Germline values: CDR1 DFQATT, CDR2 SNEGSKA (reference sequence). The CDR3 consists of 15 residues. Trimming pared 1 base from V and 2 bases from J, leaving 15 bases between. The DNA of the CDR3 is TGCAGTGCTAGAGGGTGGCGTCTTAAGGCCTACGAGCAGTACTTC. Encoded protein: CSARGWRLKAYEQYF.

The chain is built from TRBV5-1 and TRBJ2-3; D gene ambiguous. Germline values: CDR1 SGHRS, CDR2 YFSETQ. V gave up 6 bases and J gave up 2 bases, with 16 bases separating them. The CDR3 sequence is 15 residues long. CDR3 DNA: TGCGCCAGCACAAAAGGACGGAGAGACACAGATACGCAGTATTTT. It codes for CASTKGRRDTDTQYF.

This chain uses TRBV6-6 with TRBJ2-5, with 10 positions matching TRBD2. Germline CDR1 reads MNHNY; CDR2 reads SVGAGI (reference sequence). CDR3 length: 17 amino acids. V was clipped by 6 bases and J by 4 bases; unmatched bases: 14. This CDR3 reads CASRRAGGEVKGETQYF. The CDR3 DNA reads TGTGCCAGCAGACGAGCGGGAGGGGAAGTAAAGGGAGAGACCCAGTACTTC.

The chain links TRBV10-3 to TRBJ1-2; 7 positions match TRBD1. V was clipped by 5 bases and J by 6 bases; unmatched bases: 6. In germline, CDR1 is ENHRY, CDR2 SYGVKD. The CDR3 is 13 residues long. The CDR3 sequence: CAISFGQENGYTF. CDR3 nucleotides: TGTGCCATCAGTTTCGGACAGGAGAATGGCTACACCTTC.

The V call is TRBV5-5, the J call TRBJ2-3, with a tentative D call TRBD1 (5 bases). Deletions cut 5 bases from V and 0 bases from J, with 16 bases between. This CDR3 contains 16 residues. Per the germline V gene, CDR1 is SGHKS and CDR2 is YYEKEE (reference sequence). The CDR3 DNA is TGTGCCAGCAGGACAGATCCTACCTTTAGCACAGATACGCAGTATTTT. As protein: CASRTDPTFSTDTQYF. Full variable domain (missing parts from reference TRBV5-5 and TRBJ2-3): DAGVTQSPTHLIKTRGQQVTLRCSPISGHKSVSWYQQVLGQGPQFIFQYYEKEERGRGNFPDRFSARQFPNYSSELNVNALLLGDSALYLCASRTDPTFSTDTQYFGPGTRLTVL.